These 7 T cell receptor beta chains were sequenced from one sample in a study of T cell changes during pregnancy in multiple sclerosis. Sequencing was performed with immunoSEQ multiplex PCR; in TCRdb, only in-frame clones are kept and a portion is missing. The table lists about 49,000 clones, 85% to 95% of them singletons, with 5.9% in the top ten. The sample consisted of CD8+ T cells from peripheral blood mononuclear cells, taken in the first trimester of pregnancy. The origin of the receptors is a female donor with multiple sclerosis, enrolled in a pregnancy study.

This clone has only one observation. The CDR3: CASSSKLRTTNYGYTF. As DNA, the CDR3 is TGTGCCAGCAGTTCGAAACTGAGGACAACCAACTATGGCTACACCTTC. The chain combines TRBV28 with TRBJ1-2; tentatively, D is TRBD1 (5 bases). Trimming left V 4 bases short and J 2 bases short, with 17 bases between. Germline CDR1 MDHEN, CDR2 SYDVKM. This CDR3 comprises 16 residues.

The CDR3 DNA is TGTGCCTGGAGTATTGGGTCGGCCGGGGAGCAGTACTTC. Amino acids: CAWSIGSAGEQYF. The chain has TRBV30 and TRBJ2-7, with no clear D. Deletions cut 2 bases from V and 7 bases from J, with 15 bases between. CDR1 GTSNPN and CDR2 SVGIG come from the germline V gene (reference sequence). This CDR3 comprises 13 residues.

The chain links TRBV19 to TRBJ2-7, with 8 bases fitting TRBD1. The CDR3 spans 14 residues. Germline trimming cut 4 bases from V and 4 bases from J; bases unmatched to any gene: 6. Looked up from germline, CDR1 is LNHDA and CDR2 is SQIVND (reference sequence). This chain's CDR3 is CASSTDRGKYEQYF. CDR3 DNA sequence: TGTGCCAGTAGTACCGACAGGGGAAAGTACGAGCAGTACTTC.

This sequence joins TRBV30 and TRBJ1-5; no clear D. The length of the CDR3 is 15 residues. CDR1 GTSNPN and CDR2 SVGIG come from the germline V gene (reference sequence). Trimming cost V 0 bases and J 0 bases, with 9 bases left between them. CDR3 sequence: CAWSVGESSNQPQHF. The CDR3 bases are TGTGCCTGGAGTGTAGGAGAGTCTAGCAATCAGCCCCAGCATTTT.

V is TRBV25-1 and J is TRBJ2-5, with TRBD1 as a possible D gene (5 bases). The V gene lost 6 bases and the J gene lost 6 bases, with 26 bases spanning the gap. Per the germline V gene, CDR1 is MGHDK and CDR2 is SYGVNS. The CDR3 covers 17 residues. The CDR3 sequence: CASRDESYRRGTKTQYF. The CDR3 DNA follows: TGTGCCAGCAGGGATGAATCCTACAGGAGAGGTACGAAGACCCAGTACTTC. The full variable domain, completed using reference TRBV25-1 and TRBJ2-5, is EADIYQTPRYLVIGTGKKITLECSQTMGHDKMYWYQQDPGMELHLIHYSYGVNSTEKGDLSSESTVSRIRTEHFPLTLESARPSHTSQYLCASRDESYRRGTKTQYFGPGTRLLVL.

The rearrangement links TRBV11-3 to TRBJ2-1; 8 bases map to TRBD1. The CDR3 spans 15 residues. Trimming cost V 5 bases and J 8 bases; bases outside gene matches: 11. CDR1 and CDR2 (germline): SGHNT, YENEEA. This CDR3 reads CASSPKRTGLYEQFF. CDR3 nucleotide sequence: TGTGCCAGCAGCCCAAAGCGGACAGGGTTATATGAGCAGTTCTTC.

CDR3: CASGVRGISGNTIYF. CDR3 nucleotide sequence: TGTGCCAGCGGGGTCAGGGGTATCTCTGGAAACACCATATATTTT. The chain employs TRBV7-2 and TRBJ1-3; D is perhaps TRBD1 (6 bases). This CDR3 has 15 residues. V lost 8 bases and J lost 0, with 14 bases in between. Germline CDR1 is SGHTA and CDR2 is FQGNSA.